Here is one T cell receptor beta chain with its context. Its antigen is unidentified. The data originate from a study of T cells after yellow fever vaccination. Findings of the study overall: Peaking faster, on day 5 versus 15, the secondary response was nonetheless weaker.

Trimming removed 5 bases at V and 4 bases at J, with 15 bases between. Germline values: CDR1 SGHRS, CDR2 YFSETQ. CDR3 length: 15 residues. TCR cDNA was made by 5'RACE template switching, adding a universal primer site and UMIs. TCRdb ran MiXCR on the 5' RACE reads and lists one entry per CDR3 protein. The sample lists roughly 310,000 distinct CDR3 sequences; 3% to 4.5% were seen once. The chain is built from TRBV5-1 and TRBJ2-2; either TRBD1 or TRBD2 may fit D (5 bases each). This clonotype was sampled from a young man who received the YFV17D yellow fever vaccine. The sample was PBMCs, taken on the day of the yellow fever booster vaccination. The CDR3 coding sequence is TGCGCCAGCAGTCGGGGCGAGGGGAGCACCGGGGAGCTGTTTTTT. It is translated as CASSRGEGSTGELFF.